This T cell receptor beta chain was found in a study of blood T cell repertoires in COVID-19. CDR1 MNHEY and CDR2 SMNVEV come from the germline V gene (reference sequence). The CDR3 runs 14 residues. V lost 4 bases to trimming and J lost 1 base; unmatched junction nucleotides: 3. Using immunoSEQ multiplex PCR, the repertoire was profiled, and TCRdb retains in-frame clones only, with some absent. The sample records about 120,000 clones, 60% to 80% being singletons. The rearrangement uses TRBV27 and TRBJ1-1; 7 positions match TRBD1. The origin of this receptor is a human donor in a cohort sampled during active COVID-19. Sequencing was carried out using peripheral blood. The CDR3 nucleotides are TGTGCCAGCAGTTGGGACAGAGCGAACACTGAAGCTTTCTTT. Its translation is CASSWDRANTEAFF.